Described below is a single T cell receptor (beta chain) sequence and its context. The antigen remains undetermined. An Oncomine TCR Beta short-read assay was used to sequence the DNA from cultured CD4+ T cells. TCRdb called the PCR reads again in MiXCR, with one record for every CDR3 protein. Of under 14,000 distinct CDR3 sequences listed, 25% are singletons. This specimen belongs to a study of vaccination and CD4 T cells after COVID-19. Study in general: Cells received overlapping spike peptides from SARS-CoV-2, HCoV-NL63, HCoV-OC43 and HCoV-229E as stimulation.

The sample's treatment: approximately 9-day PBMC culture with coronavirus spike peptide pools or control peptides (ViraFEST assay). T cells were expanded with peptide pools, and expanded clonotypes were identified by TCR sequencing. Sequenced here: CD4+ T cells from blood, cultured in vitro, sampled after SARS-CoV-2 vaccination. The TCR sequence derives from a human donor who had recovered from COVID-19.

The CDR3 sequence is CASEGIANTEAFF. CDR3 in DNA: TGTGCCAGTGAGGGAATAGCAAACACTGAAGCTTTCTTT. V is TRBV28 and J is TRBJ1-1; unclear D gene. The germline V gene encodes CDR1 MDHEN and CDR2 SYDVKM. The CDR3 spans 13 residues. Trimming shortened V by 9 bases and J by 2 bases, and 13 bases separated the two germline ends. The whole variable domain, filled in from reference TRBV28 and TRBJ1-1, reads DVKVTQSSRYLVKRTGEKVFLECVQDMDHENMFWYRQDPGLGLRLIYFSYDVKMKEKGDIPEGYSVSREKKERFSLILESASTNQTSMYLCASEGIANTEAFFGQGTRLTVV.